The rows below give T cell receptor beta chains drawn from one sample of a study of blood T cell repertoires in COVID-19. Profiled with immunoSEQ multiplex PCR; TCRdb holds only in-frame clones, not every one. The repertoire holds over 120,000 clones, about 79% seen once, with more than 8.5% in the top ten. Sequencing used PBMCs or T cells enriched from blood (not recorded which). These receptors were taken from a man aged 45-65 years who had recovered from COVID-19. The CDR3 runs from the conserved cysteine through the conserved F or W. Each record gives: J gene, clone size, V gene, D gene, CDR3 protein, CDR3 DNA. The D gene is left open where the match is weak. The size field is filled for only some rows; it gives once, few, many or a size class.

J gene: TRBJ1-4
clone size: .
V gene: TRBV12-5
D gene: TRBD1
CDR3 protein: CASGSEDRALATNEKLFF
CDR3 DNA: TGTGCTAGTGGTTCGGAGGACAGGGCCCTTGCAACTAATGAAAAACTGTTTTTT

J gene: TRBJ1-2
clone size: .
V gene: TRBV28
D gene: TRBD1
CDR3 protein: CASSKDRGYYGYTF
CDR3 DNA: TGTGCCAGCTCAAAGGACAGGGGGTACTATGGCTACACCTTC

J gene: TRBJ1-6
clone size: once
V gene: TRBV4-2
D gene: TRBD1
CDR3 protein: CASSQDYRGDSPLHF
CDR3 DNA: TGTGCCAGCAGCCAAGATTACAGGGGGGATTCACCCCTCCACTTT

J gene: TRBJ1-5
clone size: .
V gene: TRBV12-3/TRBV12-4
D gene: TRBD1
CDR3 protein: CASRGQGGQPQHF
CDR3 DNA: TGTGCCAGCAGGGGACAGGGCGGGCAGCCCCAGCATTTT

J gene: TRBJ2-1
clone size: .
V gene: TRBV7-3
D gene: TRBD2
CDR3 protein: CASSASGGLNEQFF
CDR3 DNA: TGTGCCAGCAGCGCTAGCGGGGGACTAAATGAGCAGTTCTTC

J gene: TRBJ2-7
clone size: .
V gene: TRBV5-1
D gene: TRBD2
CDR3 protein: CASSLGASGGYSSYEQYF
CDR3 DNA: TGCGCCAGCAGCTTGGGGGCTAGCGGGGGTTATTCCTCCTACGAGCAGTACTTC

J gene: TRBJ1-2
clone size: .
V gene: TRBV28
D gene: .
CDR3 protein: CASSSQGHGYTF
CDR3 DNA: TGTGCCAGCAGTTCTCAGGGCCATGGCTACACCTTC

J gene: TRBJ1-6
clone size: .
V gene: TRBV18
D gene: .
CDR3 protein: CASSPGGTYNSPLHF
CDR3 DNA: TGTGCCAGCTCACCCGGCGGGACCTATAATTCACCCCTCCACTTT

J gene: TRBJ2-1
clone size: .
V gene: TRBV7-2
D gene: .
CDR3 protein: CASSLRWALYNEQFF
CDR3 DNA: TGTGCCAGCAGCTTAAGGTGGGCCCTTTACAATGAGCAGTTCTTC

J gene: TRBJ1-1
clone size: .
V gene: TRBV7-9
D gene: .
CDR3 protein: CASSLAGQKPYTEAFF
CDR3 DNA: TGTGCCAGCAGCTTAGCGGGGCAGAAACCCTACACTGAAGCTTTCTTT

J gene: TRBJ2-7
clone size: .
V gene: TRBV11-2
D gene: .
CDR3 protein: CASSLVPGLSYEQYF
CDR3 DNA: TGTGCCAGCAGCTTAGTTCCAGGGCTTTCCTACGAGCAGTACTTC

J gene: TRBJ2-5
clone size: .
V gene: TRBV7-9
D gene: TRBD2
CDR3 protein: CASSPLGTSGEETQYF
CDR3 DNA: TGTGCCAGCAGCCCGTTAGGGACTAGCGGGGAAGAGACCCAGTACTTC

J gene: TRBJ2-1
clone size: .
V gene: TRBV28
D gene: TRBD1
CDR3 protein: CASIPGQVYNEQFF
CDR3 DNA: TGTGCCAGCATTCCGGGACAGGTTTACAATGAGCAGTTCTTC

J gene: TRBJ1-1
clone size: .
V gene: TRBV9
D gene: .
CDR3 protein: CASSAPGVTEAFF
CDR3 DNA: TGTGCCAGCAGCGCTCCGGGGGTCACTGAAGCTTTCTTT

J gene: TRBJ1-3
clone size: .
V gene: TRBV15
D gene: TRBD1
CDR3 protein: CATSRDLDRGGKSSGNTIYF
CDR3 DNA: TGTGCCACCAGCAGAGATCTTGACAGGGGGGGAAAATCCTCTGGAAACACCATATATTTT

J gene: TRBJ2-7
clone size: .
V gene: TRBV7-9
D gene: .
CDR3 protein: CASSLRGGGRSYEQYF
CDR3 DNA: TGTGCCAGCAGCTTACGGGGAGGGGGAAGATCCTACGAGCAGTACTTC

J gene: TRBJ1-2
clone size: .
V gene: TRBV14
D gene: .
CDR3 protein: CASSQAAGARGYTF
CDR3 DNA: TGTGCCAGCAGCCAGGCTGCGGGGGCCCGAGGCTACACCTTC

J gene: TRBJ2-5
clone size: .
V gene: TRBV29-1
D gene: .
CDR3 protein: CSVDSGPETQYF
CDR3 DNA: TGCAGCGTTGATTCAGGCCCCGAGACCCAGTACTTC

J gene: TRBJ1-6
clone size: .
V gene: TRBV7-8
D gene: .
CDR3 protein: CASSYQGTTNSPLHF
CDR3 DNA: TGTGCCAGCAGCTACCAAGGGACAACCAATTCACCCCTCCACTTT

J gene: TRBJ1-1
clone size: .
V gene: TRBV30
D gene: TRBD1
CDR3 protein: CAFDRVGMNTEAFF
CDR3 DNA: TGTGCCTTTGACAGGGTCGGCATGAACACTGAAGCTTTCTTT

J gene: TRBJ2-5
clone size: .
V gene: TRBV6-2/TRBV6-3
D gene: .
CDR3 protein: CASSYVMASSQETQYF
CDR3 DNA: TGTGCCAGCAGTTACGTGATGGCTTCTTCCCAAGAGACCCAGTACTTC

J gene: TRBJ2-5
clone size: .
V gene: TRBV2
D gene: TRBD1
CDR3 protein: CASIPGQRETQYF
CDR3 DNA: TGTGCCAGCATACCGGGACAGAGGGAGACCCAGTACTTC

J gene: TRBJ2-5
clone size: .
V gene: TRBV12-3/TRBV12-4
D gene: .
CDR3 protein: CASSSDSKETQYF
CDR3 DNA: TGTGCCAGCAGCTCGGACTCGAAAGAGACCCAGTACTTC

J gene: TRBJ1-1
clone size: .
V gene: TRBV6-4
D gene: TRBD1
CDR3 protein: CASREGAGNTEAFF
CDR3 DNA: TGTGCCAGCAGAGAGGGGGCGGGGAACACTGAAGCTTTCTTT

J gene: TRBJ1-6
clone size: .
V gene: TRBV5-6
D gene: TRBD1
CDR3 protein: CASSMGTGYSPLHF
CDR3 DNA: TGTGCCAGCAGTATGGGGACAGGGTATTCACCCCTCCACTTT

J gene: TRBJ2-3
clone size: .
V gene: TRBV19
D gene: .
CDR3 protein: CASSDGDTDTQYF
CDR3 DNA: TGTGCCAGTAGCGACGGGGACACAGATACGCAGTATTTT

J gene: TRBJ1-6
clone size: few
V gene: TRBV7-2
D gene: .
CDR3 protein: CASSLDSSYSPLHF
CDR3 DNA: TGTGCCAGCAGCTTAGACAGCAGTTATTCACCCCTCCACTTT

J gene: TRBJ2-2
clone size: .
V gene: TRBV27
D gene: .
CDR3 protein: CASTAGTTGELFF
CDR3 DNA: TGTGCCAGCACGGCGGGGACGACCGGGGAGCTGTTTTTT

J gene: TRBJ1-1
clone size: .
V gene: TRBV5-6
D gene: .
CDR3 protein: CARYVAGRGTEAFF
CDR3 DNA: TGTGCCAGGTACGTTGCGGGGAGAGGCACTGAAGCTTTCTTT

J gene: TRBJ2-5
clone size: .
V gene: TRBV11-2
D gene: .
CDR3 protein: CASSSKQGLGRETQYF
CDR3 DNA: TGTGCCAGCAGCTCTAAACAGGGGCTGGGGAGGGAGACCCAGTACTTC

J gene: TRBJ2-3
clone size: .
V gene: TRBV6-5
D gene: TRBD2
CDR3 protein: CASSWTGTSADTQYF
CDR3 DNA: TGTGCCAGCAGTTGGACCGGGACTAGCGCAGATACGCAGTATTTT

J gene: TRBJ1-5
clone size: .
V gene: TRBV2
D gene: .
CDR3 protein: CASSVSGRNQPQHF
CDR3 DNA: TGTGCCAGCAGTGTATCAGGGAGGAATCAGCCCCAGCATTTT

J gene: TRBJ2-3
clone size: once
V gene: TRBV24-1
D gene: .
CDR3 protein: CATSDSAGTDTQYF
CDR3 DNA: TGTGCCACCAGTGATAGCGCAGGGACAGATACGCAGTATTTT

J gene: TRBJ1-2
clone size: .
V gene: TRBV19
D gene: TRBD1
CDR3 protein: CASSPGTGSYGYTF
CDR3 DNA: TGTGCCAGTAGTCCCGGGACAGGGAGCTATGGCTACACCTTC

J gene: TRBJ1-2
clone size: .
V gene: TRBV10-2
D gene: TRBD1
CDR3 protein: CASSEMQGDGYTF
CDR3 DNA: TGCGCCAGCAGTGAGATGCAGGGGGATGGCTACACCTTC

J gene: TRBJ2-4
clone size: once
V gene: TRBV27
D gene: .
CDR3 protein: CASRFAREAKNIQYF
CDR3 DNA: TGTGCCAGCCGTTTCGCCCGGGAAGCCAAAAACATTCAGTACTTC

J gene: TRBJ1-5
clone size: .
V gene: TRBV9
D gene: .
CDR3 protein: CASSPGGPNQPQHF
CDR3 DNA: TGTGCCAGCAGCCCCGGAGGGCCCAATCAGCCCCAGCATTTT

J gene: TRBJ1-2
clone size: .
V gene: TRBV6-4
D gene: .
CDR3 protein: CASSARPGYGYTF
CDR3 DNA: TGTGCCAGCAGTGCGCGGCCGGGATATGGCTACACCTTC

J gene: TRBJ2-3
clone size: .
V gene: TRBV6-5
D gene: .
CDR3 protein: CASSFRTSTDTQYF
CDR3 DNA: TGTGCCAGCAGCTTCAGGACTAGCACAGATACGCAGTATTTT

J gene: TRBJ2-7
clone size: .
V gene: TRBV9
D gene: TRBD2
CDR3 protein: CASSVWTSTEQYF
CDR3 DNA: TGTGCCAGCAGCGTATGGACTAGTACCGAGCAGTACTTC

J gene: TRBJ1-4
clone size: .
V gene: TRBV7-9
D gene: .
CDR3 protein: CASSLMAATVGEKLFF
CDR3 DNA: TGTGCCAGCAGCTTAATGGCGGCGACAGTGGGTGAAAAACTGTTTTTT

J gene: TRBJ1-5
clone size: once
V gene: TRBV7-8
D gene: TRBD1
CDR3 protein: CASSSARTGGSQPQHF
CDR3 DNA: TGTGCCAGCAGCTCGGCACGGACAGGGGGCAGTCAGCCCCAGCATTTT